The T cell receptor beta chain under discussion was sequenced for a study of OX40 agonist ivuxolimab in advanced cancers. The ends lost 0 bases at V and 3 bases at J; junction bases unmatched: 4. CDR3 length: 16 residues. Germline loops: CDR1 MNHEY, CDR2 SVGAGI. Method: immunoSEQ multiplex PCR; TCRdb's copy keeps in-frame clones and lacks some. The sample includes about 46,000 clones, 89% of them seen just once. This sequence originates from an adult with an advanced solid tumor such as melanoma, head and neck, liver or kidney cancer. The V and J genes are TRBV6-5 and TRBJ2-3; 9 bases are shared with TRBD2. The input for sequencing was CD4+ or CD8+ T cells sorted from blood, taken in a trial of the OX40 agonist ivuxolimab. CDR3 region: CASSYSASGATDTQYF. The CDR3 DNA is TGTGCCAGCAGTTACTCGGCTAGCGGGGCGACAGATACGCAGTATTTT.